A selection of T cell receptor beta chains follows, all from one sample in a study of shared clonotypes between healthy human individuals. Profiled with immunoSEQ multiplex PCR; TCRdb holds only in-frame clones, not every one. The sample holds some 2.3 million clones, roughly 93% seen once. Input material: naive CD4+ T cells from PBMCs. These receptors were taken from a man aged 18 to 30 in good health. Some clones in this sample may be carry-over from other donors' samples. Each CDR3 is given with its conserved first and last residue. Fields, in order: D gene, V gene, J gene, clone size, CDR3 protein, CDR3 DNA. The D gene is left open where the match is weak. Size is omitted from some rows. Given values are once, few, many or a class for expanded clones.

.	TRBV18	TRBJ2-7	.	CASSPDISLPYF	TGTGCCAGCTCACCCGACATATCCCTCCCGTACTTC
.	TRBV15	TRBJ2-2	.	CATSRDGRENTGELFF	TGTGCCACCAGCAGAGATGGCAGGGAAAACACCGGGGAGCTGTTTTTT
.	TRBV9	TRBJ1-2	once	CASRPAGGYGYTF	TGTGCCAGCAGACCAGCGGGGGGGTATGGCTACACCTTC
.	TRBV10-3	TRBJ1-6	.	CAIMQQVDSPLHF	TGTGCCATCATGCAACAGGTGGATTCACCCCTCCACTTT
TRBD2	TRBV9	TRBJ2-3	.	CASSVGVAGDTQYF	TGTGCCAGCAGCGTGGGGGTAGCGGGAGATACGCAGTATTTT
.	TRBV9	TRBJ2-5	.	CASSVQGRQGGGETQYF	TGTGCCAGCAGCGTACAGGGTCGACAGGGAGGTGGAGAGACCCAGTACTTC
.	TRBV6-5	TRBJ1-2	.	CASGEGLASYGYTF	TGTGCCAGCGGGGAGGGTTTAGCGAGCTATGGCTACACCTTC
TRBD1	TRBV6-5	TRBJ1-1	.	CASSYAGQGNTEAFF	TGTGCCAGCAGTTACGCGGGACAGGGGAACACTGAAGCTTTCTTT
.	TRBV7-8	TRBJ1-2	.	CASSLAPVTNYGYTF	TGTGCCAGCAGCTTAGCGCCGGTTACTAACTATGGCTACACCTTC
.	TRBV9	TRBJ2-5	.	CASSPGLSEETQYF	TGTGCCAGCAGCCCGGGACTCTCCGAGGAGACCCAGTACTTC
.	TRBV29-1	TRBJ2-1	.	CSVGQIALYNEQFF	TGCAGCGTTGGGCAGATAGCCCTCTACAATGAGCAGTTCTTC
.	TRBV4-2	TRBJ1-3	.	CASSQADLGHSGNTIYF	TGTGCCAGCAGCCAAGCTGACCTGGGTCACTCTGGAAACACCATATATTTT
.	TRBV28	TRBJ2-2	.	CASTGGSSNTGELFF	TGTGCCAGCACCGGGGGCTCCTCGAACACCGGGGAGCTGTTTTTT
.	TRBV9	TRBJ2-5	.	CASSVGAGLRETQYF	TGTGCCAGCAGCGTAGGGGCAGGCCTTCGGGAGACCCAGTACTTC
.	TRBV19	TRBJ1-2	.	CASSASNYGYTF	TGTGCCAGTAGTGCGTCCAACTATGGCTACACCTTC
TRBD2	TRBV5-1	TRBJ2-1	once	CASSPRGERGNEQFF	TGCGCCAGCAGCCCGCGGGGGGAGCGGGGGAATGAGCAGTTCTTC
TRBD2	TRBV7-2	TRBJ2-7	.	CASSLRFPLAGASYEQYF	TGTGCCAGCAGCTTAAGGTTCCCCCTAGCGGGAGCTTCTTACGAGCAGTACTTC
.	TRBV4-2	TRBJ2-2	.	CASSQDSAGELFF	TGTGCCAGCAGCCAAGATTCGGCCGGGGAGCTGTTTTTT
TRBD2	TRBV6-5	TRBJ2-1	once	CASKWTSGRNEQFF	TGTGCCAGCAAATGGACTAGCGGGAGAAATGAGCAGTTCTTC
TRBD1	TRBV28	TRBJ2-2	.	CASTLPTGLNTGELFF	TGTGCCAGCACTTTACCGACAGGGTTGAACACCGGGGAGCTGTTTTTT
.	TRBV4-1	TRBJ1-5	.	CASSQDVWGNQPQHF	TGCGCCAGCAGCCAAGATGTTTGGGGCAATCAGCCCCAGCATTTT
.	TRBV11-3	TRBJ2-5	.	CASSLEMTETQYF	TGTGCCAGCAGCTTAGAGATGACAGAGACCCAGTACTTC
TRBD1	TRBV7-2	TRBJ2-2	.	CASSPQGDTGELFF	TGTGCCAGCAGCCCCCAGGGGGACACCGGGGAGCTGTTTTTT
TRBD1	TRBV19	TRBJ2-7	once	CASSADRGHEQYF	TGTGCCAGTAGTGCGGACAGGGGCCACGAGCAGTACTTC
TRBD2	TRBV28	TRBJ2-7	.	CASTTGLAGVYEQYF	TGTGCCAGCACCACGGGACTAGCGGGAGTCTACGAGCAGTACTTC
TRBD1	TRBV6-1	TRBJ2-7	.	CASSLGTGGYEQYF	TGTGCCAGCAGTCTCGGGACAGGGGGTTACGAGCAGTACTTC
TRBD2	TRBV4-3	TRBJ2-3	.	CASSQVGVLAGVSDTQYF	TGCGCCAGCAGCCAAGTTGGGGTACTAGCGGGAGTGTCAGATACGCAGTATTTT
TRBD2	TRBV7-6	TRBJ2-7	.	CASSFREGGAYEQYF	TGTGCCAGCAGCTTTAGGGAGGGTGGGGCCTACGAGCAGTACTTC
.	TRBV6-5	TRBJ1-1	.	CASSYSWTAMNTEAFF	TGTGCCAGCAGTTACTCGTGGACGGCTATGAACACTGAAGCTTTCTTT
.	TRBV7-9	TRBJ2-3	.	CASSWGLGVYTQYF	TGTGCCAGCAGCTGGGGGTTAGGGGTATATACGCAGTATTTT
.	TRBV29-1	TRBJ2-2	.	CSASQVSPTGELFF	TGCAGCGCCTCACAGGTCTCCCCCACCGGGGAGCTGTTTTTT
TRBD1	TRBV5-1	TRBJ1-1	once	CASSLAGTGLLGTEAFF	TGCGCCAGCAGCCTGGCCGGGACAGGGTTGTTGGGAACTGAAGCTTTCTTT
.	TRBV27	TRBJ2-3	.	CASSPGTFFTDTQYF	TGTGCCAGCAGTCCCGGGACCTTCTTCACAGATACGCAGTATTTT
.	TRBV4-1	TRBJ2-7	.	CASSQLPYEQYF	TGCGCCAGCAGCCAACTTCCCTACGAGCAGTACTTC
.	TRBV5-1	TRBJ1-5	.	CASSLGSGVSNQPQHF	TGCGCCAGCAGCTTGGGGTCCGGGGTTAGCAATCAGCCCCAGCATTTT
.	TRBV19	TRBJ1-5	.	CASSIGNRGGMGNQPQHF	TGTGCCAGTAGTATTGGGAATCGTGGAGGGATGGGCAATCAGCCCCAGCATTTT
.	TRBV5-1	TRBJ2-7	.	CASSRGQREGEQYF	TGCGCCAGCAGCCGGGGACAGAGGGAGGGCGAGCAGTACTTC
TRBD1	TRBV28	TRBJ2-1	.	CASSTGGRNEQFF	TGTGCCAGCAGTACAGGGGGCCGAAATGAGCAGTTCTTC
.	TRBV6-4	TRBJ2-2	.	CASSEYWKAGELFF	TGTGCCAGCAGTGAATATTGGAAGGCCGGGGAGCTGTTTTTT
.	TRBV5-1	TRBJ2-1	.	CASSLGQGIYNEQFF	TGCGCCAGCAGCTTGGGACAAGGGATTTACAATGAGCAGTTCTTC
.	TRBV5-1	TRBJ2-4	.	CASSLVVTPRRENIQYF	TGCGCCAGCAGCTTGGTAGTGACCCCCCGGCGGGAAAACATTCAGTACTTC